Listed below are T cell receptor beta chains from one sample, sequenced in a study of T cell repertoires in cytomegalovirus infection. MiXCR was run by TCRdb on the reads, yielding one entry per CDR3 protein. The sample has approximately 1,000,000 distinct CDR3 sequences; roughly 31% are singletons. Their antigen targets remain unknown. The sample in question was cultured CD8+ T cells from PBMCs, obtained from culture after CMV antigen stimulation. The receptors come from a human donor in good health (CMV status not recorded). Some clones in this sample may be carry-over from other donors' samples. The CDR3 runs from the conserved cysteine through the conserved F or W. The order of the fields is J gene, D gene, CDR3 length, V gene, CDR3 protein. D genes are given only for firm matches.

TRBJ1-2 | - | 15 | TRBV15 | CATSRHQLTEYGYTF
TRBJ2-7 | - | 13 | TRBV7-9 | CASTLRRGYEQYF
TRBJ1-4 | - | 17 | TRBV4-2 | CASSQDDSGPTNEKLFF
TRBJ2-3 | - | 13 | TRBV19 | CASRGRATDTQYF
TRBJ1-4 | - | 14 | TRBV29-1 | CSAVDTTTNEKLFF
TRBJ1-2 | - | 15 | TRBV6-6 | CASSYSSLADEGYTF
TRBJ2-1 | - | 16 | TRBV27 | CASSFKPAGAYNEQFF
TRBJ2-3 | - | 13 | TRBV6-5 | CASSLKTTDTQYF
TRBJ2-1 | - | 14 | TRBV7-2 | CASSFGGYYNEQFF
TRBJ2-3 | - | 14 | TRBV7-9 | CASSLGSRPDTQYF
TRBJ1-1 | TRBD1 | 15 | TRBV25-1 | CASSFLGQLNTEAFF